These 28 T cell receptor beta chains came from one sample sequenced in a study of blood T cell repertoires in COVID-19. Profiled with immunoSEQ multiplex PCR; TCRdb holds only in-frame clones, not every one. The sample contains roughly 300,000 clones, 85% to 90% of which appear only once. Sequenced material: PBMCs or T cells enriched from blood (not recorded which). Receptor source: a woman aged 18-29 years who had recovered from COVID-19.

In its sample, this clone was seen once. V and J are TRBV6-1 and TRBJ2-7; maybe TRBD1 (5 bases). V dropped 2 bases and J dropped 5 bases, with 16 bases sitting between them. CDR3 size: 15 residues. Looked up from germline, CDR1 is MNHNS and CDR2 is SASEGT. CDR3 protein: CASSESTLEGDEQYF. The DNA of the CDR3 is TGTGCCAGCAGTGAATCCACCCTTGAAGGGGACGAGCAGTACTTC.

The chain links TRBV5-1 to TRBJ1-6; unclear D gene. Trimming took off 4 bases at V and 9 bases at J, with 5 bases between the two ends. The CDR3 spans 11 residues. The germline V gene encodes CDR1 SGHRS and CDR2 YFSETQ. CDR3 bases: TGCGCCAGCAGCCCTAGTTCACCCCTCCACTTT. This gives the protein CASSPSSPLHF.

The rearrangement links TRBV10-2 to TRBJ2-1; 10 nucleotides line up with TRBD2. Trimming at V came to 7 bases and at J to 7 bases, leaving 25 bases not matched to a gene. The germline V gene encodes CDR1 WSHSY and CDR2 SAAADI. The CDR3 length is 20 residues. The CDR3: CASTHPPPKPGLARENEQFF. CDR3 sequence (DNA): TGCGCCAGCACTCACCCACCCCCCAAACCGGGACTAGCGAGAGAAAATGAGCAGTTCTTC.

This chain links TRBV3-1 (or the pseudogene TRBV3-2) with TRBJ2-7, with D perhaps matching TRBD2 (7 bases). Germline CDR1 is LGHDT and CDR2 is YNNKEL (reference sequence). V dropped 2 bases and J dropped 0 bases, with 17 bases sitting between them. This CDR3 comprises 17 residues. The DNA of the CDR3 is TGTGCCAGCAGCCAAAGGGGTCGGGGGGCAAGCTCCTACGAGCAGTACTTC. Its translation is CASSQRGRGASSYEQYF.

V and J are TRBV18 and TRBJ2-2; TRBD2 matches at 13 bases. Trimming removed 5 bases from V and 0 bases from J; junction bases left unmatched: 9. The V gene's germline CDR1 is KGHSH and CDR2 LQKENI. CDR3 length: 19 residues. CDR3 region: CASSSGLAGATANTGELFF. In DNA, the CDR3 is TGTGCCAGCTCATCCGGACTAGCGGGAGCGACGGCGAACACCGGGGAGCTGTTTTTT.

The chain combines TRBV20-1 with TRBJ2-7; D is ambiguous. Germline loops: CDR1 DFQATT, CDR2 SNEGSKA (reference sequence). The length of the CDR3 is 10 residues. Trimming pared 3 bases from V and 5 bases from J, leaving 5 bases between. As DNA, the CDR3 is TGCAGTGCTAGCGAGAACGAGCAGTACTTC. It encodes CSASENEQYF.

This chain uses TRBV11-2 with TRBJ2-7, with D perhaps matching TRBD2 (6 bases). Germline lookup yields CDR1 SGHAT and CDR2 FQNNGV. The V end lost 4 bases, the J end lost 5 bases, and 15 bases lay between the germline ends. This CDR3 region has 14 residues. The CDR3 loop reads CASSSGGDWDEQYF. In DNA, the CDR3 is TGTGCCAGCAGCTCTGGCGGGGATTGGGACGAGCAGTACTTC.

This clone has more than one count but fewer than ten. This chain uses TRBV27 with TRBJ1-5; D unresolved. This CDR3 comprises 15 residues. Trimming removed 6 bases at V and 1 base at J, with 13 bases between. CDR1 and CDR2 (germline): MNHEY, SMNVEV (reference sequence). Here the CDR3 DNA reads TGTGCCAGCAGGATCGGGGTTGTGAGCAATCAGCCCCAGCATTTT. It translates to CASRIGVVSNQPQHF.

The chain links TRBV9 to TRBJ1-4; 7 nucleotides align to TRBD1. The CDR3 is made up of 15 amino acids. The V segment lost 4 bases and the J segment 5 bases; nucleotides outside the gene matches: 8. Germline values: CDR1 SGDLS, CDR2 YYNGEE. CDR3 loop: CASSLRGQKNEKLFF. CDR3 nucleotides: TGTGCCAGCAGCCTCCGGGGACAGAAAAATGAAAAACTGTTTTTT.

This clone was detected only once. CDR3 nucleotides: TGTGCCAGCAGCTCCGACAGGGACTTCACTGAAGCTTTCTTT. Translation: CASSSDRDFTEAFF. V usage is TRBV6-5 and J usage is TRBJ1-1, with 7 nucleotides matching TRBD1. Germline V gene data show CDR1 as MNHEY and CDR2 as SVGAGI. V lost 6 bases and J lost 4; bases outside the gene matches: 8. CDR3 size: 14 residues.

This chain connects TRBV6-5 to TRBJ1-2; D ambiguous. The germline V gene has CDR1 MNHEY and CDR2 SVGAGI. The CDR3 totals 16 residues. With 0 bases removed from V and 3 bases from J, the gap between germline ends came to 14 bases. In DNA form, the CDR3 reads TGTGCCAGCAGTTACTCGTCCCCCCTAGGTGACTATGGCTACACCTTC. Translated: CASSYSSPLGDYGYTF.

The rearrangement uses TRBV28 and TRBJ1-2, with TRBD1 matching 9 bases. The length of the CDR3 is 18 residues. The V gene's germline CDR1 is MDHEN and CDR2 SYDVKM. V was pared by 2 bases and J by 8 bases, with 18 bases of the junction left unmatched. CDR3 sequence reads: CASSLTVLVLQGAAGYTF. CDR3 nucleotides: TGTGCCAGCAGTTTAACGGTTTTAGTGCTACAGGGGGCTGCCGGCTACACCTTC.

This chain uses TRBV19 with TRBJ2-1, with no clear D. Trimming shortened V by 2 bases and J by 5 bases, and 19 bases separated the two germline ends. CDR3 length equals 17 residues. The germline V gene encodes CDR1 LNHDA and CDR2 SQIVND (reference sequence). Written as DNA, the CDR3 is TGTGCCAGTAGTATATCTTTGTGGTCTCTAGAGAACAATGAGCAGTTCTTC. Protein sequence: CASSISLWSLENNEQFF.

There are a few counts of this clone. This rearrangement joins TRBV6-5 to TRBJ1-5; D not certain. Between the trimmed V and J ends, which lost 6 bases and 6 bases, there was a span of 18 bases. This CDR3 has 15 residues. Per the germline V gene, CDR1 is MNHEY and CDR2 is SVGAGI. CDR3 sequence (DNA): TGTGCCAGCAGCTCAACAGATTCCCCCCCTCAGCCCCAGCATTTT. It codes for CASSSTDSPPQPQHF.

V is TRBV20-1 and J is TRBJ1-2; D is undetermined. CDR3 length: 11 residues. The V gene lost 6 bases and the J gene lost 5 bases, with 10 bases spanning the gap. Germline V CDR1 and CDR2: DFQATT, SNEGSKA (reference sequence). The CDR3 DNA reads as TGCAGTGCAACAGTAACATATGGCTACACCTTC. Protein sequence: CSATVTYGYTF.

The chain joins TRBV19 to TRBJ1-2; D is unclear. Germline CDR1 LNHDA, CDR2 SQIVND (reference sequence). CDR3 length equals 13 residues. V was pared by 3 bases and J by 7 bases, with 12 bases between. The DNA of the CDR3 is TGTGCCAGTAGTATCGGTTCAAGTGGTGGCTACACCTTC. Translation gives CASSIGSSGGYTF.

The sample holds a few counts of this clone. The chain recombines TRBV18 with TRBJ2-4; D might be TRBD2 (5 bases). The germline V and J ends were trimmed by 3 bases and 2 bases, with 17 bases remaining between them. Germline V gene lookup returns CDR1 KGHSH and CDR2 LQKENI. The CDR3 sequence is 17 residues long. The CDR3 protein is CASSPTVAGGSKNIQYF. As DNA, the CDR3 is TGTGCCAGCTCACCTACCGTGGCGGGTGGGTCCAAAAACATTCAGTACTTC. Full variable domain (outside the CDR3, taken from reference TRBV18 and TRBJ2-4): NAGVMQNPRHLVRRRGQEARLRCSPMKGHSHVYWYRQLPEEGLKFMVYLQKENIIDESGMPKERFSAEFPKEGPSILRIQQVVRGDSAAYFCASSPTVAGGSKNIQYFGAGTRLSVL.

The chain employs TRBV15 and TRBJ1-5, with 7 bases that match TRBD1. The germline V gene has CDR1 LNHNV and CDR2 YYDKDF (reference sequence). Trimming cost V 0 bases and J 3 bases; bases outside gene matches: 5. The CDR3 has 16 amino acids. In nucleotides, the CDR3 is TGTGCCACCAGCAGAGATTCGACAGGGTACAATCAGCCCCAGCATTTT. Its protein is CATSRDSTGYNQPQHF.

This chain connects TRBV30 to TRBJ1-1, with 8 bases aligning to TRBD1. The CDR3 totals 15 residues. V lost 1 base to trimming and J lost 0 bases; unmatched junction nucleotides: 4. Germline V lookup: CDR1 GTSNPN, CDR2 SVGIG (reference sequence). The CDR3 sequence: CAWSAADRVNTEAFF. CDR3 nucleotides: TGTGCCTGGAGTGCCGCGGACAGGGTGAACACTGAAGCTTTCTTT.

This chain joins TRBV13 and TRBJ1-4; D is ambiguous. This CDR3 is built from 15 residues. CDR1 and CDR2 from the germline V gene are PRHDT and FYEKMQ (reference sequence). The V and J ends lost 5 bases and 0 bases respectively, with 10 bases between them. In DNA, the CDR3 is TGTGCCAGCAGCCGATACACCGCAACTAATGAAAAACTGTTTTTT. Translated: CASSRYTATNEKLFF.

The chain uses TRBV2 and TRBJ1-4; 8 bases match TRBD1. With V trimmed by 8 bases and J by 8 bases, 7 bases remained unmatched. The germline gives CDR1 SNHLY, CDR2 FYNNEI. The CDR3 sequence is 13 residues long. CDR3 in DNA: TGTGCCAGCTTAATTCGACAGGGGGAAAAACTGTTTTTT. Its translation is CASLIRQGEKLFF.

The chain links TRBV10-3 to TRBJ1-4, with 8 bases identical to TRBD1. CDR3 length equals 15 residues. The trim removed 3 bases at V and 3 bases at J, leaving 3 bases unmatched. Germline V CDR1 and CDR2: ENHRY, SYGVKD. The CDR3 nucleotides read TGTGCCATCAGTGACCAGACAGGGGCTAATGAAAAACTGTTTTTT. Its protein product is CAISDQTGANEKLFF.

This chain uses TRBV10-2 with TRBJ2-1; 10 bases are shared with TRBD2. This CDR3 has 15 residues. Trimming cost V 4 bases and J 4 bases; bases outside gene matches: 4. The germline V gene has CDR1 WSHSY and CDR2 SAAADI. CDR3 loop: CASSGEAGGYNEQFF. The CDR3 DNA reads TGCGCCAGCAGTGGGGAAGCGGGAGGGTACAATGAGCAGTTCTTC.

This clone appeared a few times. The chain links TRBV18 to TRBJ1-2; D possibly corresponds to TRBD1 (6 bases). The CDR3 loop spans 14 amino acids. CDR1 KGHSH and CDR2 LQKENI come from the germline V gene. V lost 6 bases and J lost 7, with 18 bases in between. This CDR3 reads CASSPQWGQSGYTF. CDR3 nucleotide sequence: TGTGCCAGCTCGCCCCAATGGGGACAATCTGGCTACACCTTC.

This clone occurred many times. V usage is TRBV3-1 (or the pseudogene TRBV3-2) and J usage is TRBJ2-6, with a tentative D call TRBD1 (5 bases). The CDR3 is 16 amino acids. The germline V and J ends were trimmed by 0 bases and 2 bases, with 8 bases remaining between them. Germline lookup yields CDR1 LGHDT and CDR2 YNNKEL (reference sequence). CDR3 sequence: CASSQDSRAGANVLTF. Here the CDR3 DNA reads TGTGCCAGCAGCCAAGATTCCAGGGCTGGGGCCAACGTCCTGACTTTC.

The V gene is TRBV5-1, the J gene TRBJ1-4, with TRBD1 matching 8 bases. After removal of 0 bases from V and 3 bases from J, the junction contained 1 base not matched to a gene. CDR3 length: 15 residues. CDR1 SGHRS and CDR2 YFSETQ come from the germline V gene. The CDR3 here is CASSLAQGANEKLFF. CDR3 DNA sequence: TGCGCCAGCAGCTTGGCACAGGGGGCTAATGAAAAACTGTTTTTT.

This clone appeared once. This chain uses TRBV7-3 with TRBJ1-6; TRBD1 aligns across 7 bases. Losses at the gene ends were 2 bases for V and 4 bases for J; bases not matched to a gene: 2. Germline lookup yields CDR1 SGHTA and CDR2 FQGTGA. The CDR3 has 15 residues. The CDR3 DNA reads TGTGCCAGCAGCTTAGCGGGACAGTATAATTCACCCCTCCACTTT. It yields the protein CASSLAGQYNSPLHF. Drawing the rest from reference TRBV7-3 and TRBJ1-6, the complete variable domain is GAGVSQTPSNKVTEKGKYVELRCDPISGHTALYWYRQSLGQGPEFLIYFQGTGAADDSGLPNDRFFAVRPEGSVSTLKIQRTERGDSAVYLCASSLAGQYNSPLHFGNGTRLTVT.

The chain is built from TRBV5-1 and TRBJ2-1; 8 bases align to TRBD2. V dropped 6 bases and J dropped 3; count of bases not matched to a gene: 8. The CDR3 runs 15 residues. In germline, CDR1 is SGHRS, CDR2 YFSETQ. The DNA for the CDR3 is TGCGCCAGCACCATCCAACTAGCGGACTACAATGAGCAGTTCTTC. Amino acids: CASTIQLADYNEQFF.